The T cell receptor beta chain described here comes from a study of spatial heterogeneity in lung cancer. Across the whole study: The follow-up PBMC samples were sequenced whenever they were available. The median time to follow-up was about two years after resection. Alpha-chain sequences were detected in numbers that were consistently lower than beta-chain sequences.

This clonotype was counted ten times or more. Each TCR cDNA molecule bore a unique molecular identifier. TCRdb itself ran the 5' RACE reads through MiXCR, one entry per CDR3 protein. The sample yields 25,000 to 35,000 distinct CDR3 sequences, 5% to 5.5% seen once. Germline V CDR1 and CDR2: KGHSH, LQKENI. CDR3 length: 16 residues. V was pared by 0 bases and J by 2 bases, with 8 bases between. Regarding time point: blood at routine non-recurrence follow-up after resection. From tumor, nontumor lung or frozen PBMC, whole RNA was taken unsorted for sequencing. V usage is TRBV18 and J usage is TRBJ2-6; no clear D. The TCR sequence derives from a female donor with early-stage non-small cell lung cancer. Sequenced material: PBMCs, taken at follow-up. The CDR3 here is CASSPPRGAGANVLTF. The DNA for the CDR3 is TGTGCCAGCTCACCACCGCGAGGTGCTGGGGCCAACGTCCTGACTTTC. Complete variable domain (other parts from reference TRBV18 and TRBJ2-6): NAGVMQNPRHLVRRRGQEARLRCSPMKGHSHVYWYRQLPEEGLKFMVYLQKENIIDESGMPKERFSAEFPKEGPSILRIQQVVRGDSAAYFCASSPPRGAGANVLTFGAGSRLTVL.